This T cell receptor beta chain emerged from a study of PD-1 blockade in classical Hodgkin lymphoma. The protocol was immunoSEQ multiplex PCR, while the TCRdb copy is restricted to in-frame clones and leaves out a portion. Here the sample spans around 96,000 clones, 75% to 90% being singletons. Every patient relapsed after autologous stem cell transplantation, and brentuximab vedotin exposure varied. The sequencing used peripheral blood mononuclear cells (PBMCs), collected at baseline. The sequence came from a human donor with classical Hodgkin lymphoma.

The CDR3 sequence: CASSETGQAYSRWYF. The CDR3 coding sequence is TGTGCCAGCTCAGAAACCGGACAGGCCTACTCTCGCTGGTATTTT. The chain is built from TRBV18 and TRBJ2-3; 7 nucleotides match TRBD1. After removal of 5 bases from V and 14 bases from J, the junction contained 19 bases not matched to a gene. The CDR3 sequence is 15 residues long. Germline V CDR1 and CDR2: KGHSH, LQKENI.